This TCR beta chain was captured in a study of cytomegalovirus exposure and HLA in healthy donors. The CDR3 sequence is 16 residues long. CDR1 and CDR2 (germline): MNHEY, SMNVEV (reference sequence). J lost 6 bases, V lost 7 bases, and 15 bases had no gene match. Findings and caveats of the study: The study flagged roughly 160 TCR beta chains as cytomegalovirus-associated. The authors reported that TCR beta sequences could predict HLA-A and HLA-B alleles. These predictions were accurate for most subjects in the first cohort. Available immune exposure information covered CMV serostatus only. Rarity characterized most TCR sequences, yet some public TCRs appeared in many donors.

Concerning this clone: Its cognate antigen is unknown.

Vbeta (60) and Jbeta (13) primers were used in the PCR. TCRdb keeps only in-frame clones here, not all; method: immunoSEQ multiplex PCR. The profile shows around 200,000 clones, 70% to 80% of them singletons. This receptor was taken from a woman in her twenties or thirties in good health and CMV-seropositive. The rearrangement uses TRBV27 and TRBJ2-7, with 10 nucleotides matching TRBD2. Source material: PBMCs. CDR3 protein: CASTPVASGSLAEQYF. Written as DNA, the CDR3 is TGTGCCAGCACTCCGGTGGCTAGCGGGAGTCTCGCCGAGCAGTACTTC.